This TCR beta chain was sequenced during a study of blood T cell repertoires in COVID-19. Study as a whole: COVID-19 samples from acute and convalescent phases originated in the United States, Italy and Spain. PBMCs, B-cell-depleted T cells, or T cells were the source of the cDNA or gDNA that made up the material.

Original analysis: Reference gene primers were amplified, and this amplification served to estimate nucleated cell counts. Sequenced by immunoSEQ multiplex PCR; TCRdb stores in-frame clones only, minus some. V and J calls and clone size follow that table, whereas D and trimming were derived from the DNA. The top ten hold under 2.5% of the sample, which has some 150,000 clones, 80% to 90% seen once. This clone has just one count. The germline gives CDR1 SGHVS, CDR2 FQNEAQ. The CDR3 runs 15 residues. Trimming stripped 5 bases from V and 0 bases from J, with 10 bases between. This TCR was sampled from a woman in her 70s with acute or convalescent COVID-19. Sample: peripheral blood. This rearrangement joins TRBV7-8 to TRBJ1-4; tentative D call: TRBD1 (6 bases). The chain's CDR3 is CASSPTGPTNEKLFF. CDR3 nucleotides: TGTGCCAGCAGCCCTACAGGGCCAACTAATGAAAAACTGTTTTTT.